The 14 T cell receptor beta chains below were found in one sample sequenced in a study of blood T cells in healthy people across ages. For the second PCR, which ran for about 7 to 11 cycles, a sample-barcoded 5' primer and a J-beta primer mix were used. TCRdb reprocessed the 5' RACE reads via MiXCR and lists one record per CDR3 protein. In the table there are around 1,500,000 distinct CDR3 sequences, around 39% of which are singletons. What was sequenced was blood. The source of these receptors is a woman between 18 and 29 years old in good health.

The rearrangement links TRBV29-1 to TRBJ2-6; TRBD1 might be the D (6 bases). The V gene lost 4 bases and the J gene lost 4 bases, with 17 bases spanning the gap. The germline gives CDR1 SQVTM, CDR2 ANQGSEA. The length of the CDR3 is 16 residues. The CDR3 spells CSVGVRITGGANVLTF. Here the CDR3 DNA reads TGCAGCGTTGGTGTTCGTATTACAGGGGGGGCCAACGTCCTGACTTTC.

This clonotype has just a few counts. The chain has TRBV20-1 and TRBJ2-5; D assignment may be TRBD1 or TRBD2 (5 bases each). Germline assignment: CDR1 DFQATT and CDR2 SNEGSKA (reference sequence). The CDR3 is made up of 12 amino acids. V was pared by 2 bases and J by 5 bases, with 9 bases between. Here the CDR3 DNA reads TGCAGTGCTAGACTAGCAGGGGAGACCCAGTACTTC. Translating it yields CSARLAGETQYF.

V is TRBV12-3 or TRBV12-4 and J is TRBJ1-2, with 7 bases fitting TRBD1. Unmatched junction bases numbered 10, after V lost 5 bases and J lost 4 bases. The CDR3 spans 15 residues. The CDR3 DNA sequence: TGTGCCAGCAGTCCTCGGACAGGAGCTCCCTATGGCTACACCTTC. Its protein is CASSPRTGAPYGYTF.

This clonotype has a handful of counts. The rearrangement joins TRBV29-1 to TRBJ1-1, with D tentatively TRBD1 (6 bases). The CDR3 is 13 amino acids. Germline lookup yields CDR1 SQVTM and CDR2 ANQGSEA. Trimming took 5 bases from V and 8 from J, leaving 18 bases between them. The CDR3 DNA reads TGCAGCGTTTGGGACACAAGGAATGACGAAGCTTTCTTT. It yields the protein CSVWDTRNDEAFF.

The chain uses TRBV21-1 and TRBJ2-1; the table's D call TRBD1 went unverified against the DNA. TRBV21-1 is deemed a pseudogene. The CDR3 sequence is 17 residues long. CDR3 DNA sequence: TGCGCCAGCAGTCCGGGACAGGGGGCGTGTTCCTACAATGAGCAGTTCTTC. Translation: CASSPGQGACSYNEQFF.

The sample holds many counts of this clonotype. The V call is TRBV7-6, the J call TRBJ2-7; unclear D gene. CDR3 size: 13 residues. Germline lookup yields CDR1 SGHVS and CDR2 FNYEAQ. V lost 5 bases to trimming and J lost 1 base, with 9 bases between them. The CDR3 spells CASSASGSYEQYF. CDR3 nucleotides: TGTGCCAGCAGCGCCTCCGGATCCTACGAGCAGTACTTC.

This chain joins TRBV24-1 and TRBJ2-1; no definite D call. The length of the CDR3 is 13 residues. Germline loops: CDR1 KGHDR, CDR2 SFDVKD. The ends were cut back, 4 bases at V and 7 bases at J, with 10 bases in the middle. The CDR3 sequence: CATSDPPGNEQFF. The CDR3 DNA sequence: TGTGCCACCAGTGACCCGCCTGGGAATGAGCAGTTCTTC.

This clonotype was seen only a few times. CDR3 region: CASSQGPDRGFIDTEAFF. DNA for the CDR3: TGCGCCAGCAGCCAAGGCCCCGACAGGGGGTTTATTGACACTGAAGCTTTCTTT. The chain links TRBV4-1 to TRBJ1-1, with TRBD1 matching 9 bases. This CDR3 region has 18 residues. CDR1 and CDR2 (germline): MGHRA, YSYEKL. The V segment lost 1 base and the J segment 3 bases; nucleotides outside the gene matches: 12.

This clonotype came up a few times. The CDR3 bases are TGCGCCAGCAGCCAAGTTCAAGGACAGCAGAACTATGGCTACACCTTC. Protein: CASSQVQGQQNYGYTF. V is TRBV4-1 and J is TRBJ1-2, with a possible D match to TRBD1 (6 bases). CDR1 MGHRA and CDR2 YSYEKL come from the germline V gene. CDR3 size: 16 residues. Trimming took 1 base from V and 2 from J, leaving 14 bases between them.

This rearrangement joins TRBV6-1 to TRBJ2-7; 10 nucleotides align to TRBD2. The trim removed 7 bases at V and 7 bases at J, leaving 13 bases unmatched. The CDR3 is made up of 15 amino acids. CDR1 MNHNS and CDR2 SASEGT come from the germline V gene. DNA for the CDR3: TGTGCCAGCAACTCCGGGACTAGCGTCCGAACTGAGCAGTACTTC. It specifies CASNSGTSVRTEQYF.

The chain joins TRBV28 to TRBJ2-7, with D possibly TRBD1 on 5 matching bases. The CDR3 extends over 15 amino acids. The germline V and J ends were trimmed by 5 bases and 7 bases, with 21 bases remaining between them. Germline V gives CDR1 MDHEN, CDR2 SYDVKM. The CDR3 protein is CASSPTPGLSREQYF. DNA of the CDR3: TGTGCCAGCAGTCCTACCCCAGGGTTGTCGAGGGAGCAGTACTTC.

This clonotype was seen once. The chain joins TRBV10-3 to TRBJ1-3, with D uncertain. Trimming shortened V by 3 bases and J by 8 bases, and 8 bases separated the two germline ends. The CDR3 spans 12 residues. Germline loops: CDR1 ENHRY, CDR2 SYGVKD. CDR3 region: CAISERPDTIYF. The CDR3, as DNA: TGTGCCATCAGTGAACGGCCGGACACCATATATTTT.

This chain uses TRBV10-1 with TRBJ1-6; 7 bases map to TRBD1. CDR1 is WNHNN and CDR2 is SYGVQD in the germline V gene (reference sequence). The CDR3 has 15 residues. V trimming: 6 bases; J trimming: 6 bases; junction bases outside the gene matches: 8. CDR3 amino acids: CASSTGDSTNSPLHF. The CDR3 DNA follows: TGCGCCAGCAGCACCGGGGACAGCACTAATTCACCCCTCCACTTT.

At least ten counts were recorded for this clonotype. This chain links TRBV29-1 with TRBJ2-6; D not resolved. V lost 3 bases to trimming and J lost 0 bases, with 3 bases between them. This CDR3 is built from 13 residues. The germline V gene encodes CDR1 SQVTM and CDR2 ANQGSEA. In DNA, the CDR3 is TGCAGCGTTGACGTCTCTGGGGCCAACGTCCTGACTTTC. Translation: CSVDVSGANVLTF.